A selection of T cell receptor beta chains follows, all from one sample in a study of vaccination effects on CD4 cells after COVID-19. Data came from immunoSEQ multiplex PCR; TCRdb stores just in-frame clones and leaves some out. The sample holds under 80,000 clones, 74% seen once. Their antigen targets remain unknown. This specimen consisted of CD4+ T cells from PBMCs cultured with HCoV-229E spike peptides, obtained before COVID-19 vaccination. The receptors originated from a human donor who received a COVID-19 vaccine. Each CDR3 is given with its conserved first and last residue. A D gene is named only where the DNA matches it firmly. Clone sizes are given selectively: once, few, many, or a class where the clone is expanded.

j_call v_call clone_size d_call cdr3_aa cdr3_nt
TRBJ1-1 TRBV2 . . CASRRRDTNTEAFF TGTGCCAGCAGAAGAAGGGACACGAACACTGAAGCTTTCTTT
TRBJ1-4 TRBV30 . . CAWSVGGSDEKLFF TGTGCCTGGAGTGTTGGCGGTTCTGATGAAAAACTGTTTTTT
TRBJ2-2 TRBV19 . TRBD1 CASSIPDREPNTGELFF TGTGCCAGTAGTATACCGGACAGGGAGCCGAACACCGGGGAGCTGTTTTTT
TRBJ1-1 TRBV11-3 once . CASSSTPGTEAFF TGTGCCAGCAGCTCGACGCCCGGGACTGAAGCTTTCTTT
TRBJ2-4 TRBV5-6 . TRBD2 CASSLRGENIQYF TGTGCCAGCAGCTTGCGGGGGGAAAACATTCAGTACTTC
TRBJ1-6 TRBV28 . . CASRSGPNSPLHF TGTGCCAGCAGATCGGGCCCCAATTCACCCCTCCACTTT
TRBJ2-2 TRBV2 . . CASSEHREGGELFF TGTGCCAGCAGTGAACACAGGGAAGGCGGGGAGCTGTTTTTT
TRBJ2-2 TRBV10-1 . TRBD1 CASRRQGGNTGELFF TGCGCCAGCAGAAGACAGGGGGGGAACACCGGGGAGCTGTTTTTT
TRBJ1-5 TRBV12-5 once . CASGPGGRSQPQHF TGTGCTAGTGGGCCGGGAGGCCGGAGTCAGCCCCAGCATTTT
TRBJ2-1 TRBV28 . . CASSIPLAPASSYNEQFF TGTGCCAGCAGTATCCCCTTAGCGCCCGCGAGCTCCTACAATGAGCAGTTCTTC
TRBJ2-3 TRBV4-1 . . CASSQVSADTQYF TGCGCCAGCAGCCAAGTCTCGGCGGATACGCAGTATTTT
TRBJ2-5 TRBV5-4 . TRBD2 CASSLVGGETQYF TGTGCCAGCAGCTTGGTCGGGGGGGAGACCCAGTACTTC
TRBJ2-5 TRBV5-5 once . CASSLSLAGPRQETQYF TGTGCCAGCAGCTTGTCCCTAGCTGGACCTAGACAAGAGACCCAGTACTTC
TRBJ2-2 TRBV19 . . CASSTRGTPIDLIDF TGTGCCAGTAGTACCCGGGGGACCCCAATAGACCTAATTGATTTT
TRBJ2-2 TRBV15 . TRBD2 CATSPLGGRGFTGELFF TGTGCCACCAGTCCCCTGGGAGGGCGCGGGTTCACCGGGGAGCTGTTTTTT
TRBJ2-1 TRBV7-3 . TRBD2 CASSLEPSGGEQFF TGTGCCAGCAGCTTAGAACCTAGCGGGGGGGAGCAGTTCTTC
TRBJ2-5 TRBV7-9 . TRBD2 CASSQGGTSGGQETQYF TGTGCCAGCAGCCAAGGGGGGACTAGCGGGGGTCAAGAGACCCAGTACTTC
TRBJ1-2 TRBV10-3 . TRBD1 CASGGQGNYGYTF TGTGCCAGCGGCGGACAGGGAAACTATGGCTACACCTTC
TRBJ2-1 TRBV19 . TRBD2 CASSPSSTSGGAYEQFF TGTGCCAGTAGTCCCTCCTCGACTAGCGGGGGGGCCTACGAGCAGTTCTTC
TRBJ1-4 TRBV7-2 . . CASSLEPASWEKLFF TGTGCCAGCAGCTTAGAGCCCGCCTCTTGGGAAAAACTGTTTTTT
TRBJ2-1 TRBV24-1 few . CATSDPTEPETYNEQFF TGTGCCACCAGTGACCCGACAGAGCCGGAGACCTACAATGAGCAGTTCTTC
TRBJ1-2 TRBV6-5 . . CASEYVGGYTF TGTGCCAGCGAATACGTGGGTGGCTACACCTTC
TRBJ1-6 TRBV6-6 . TRBD1 CASKEQGNSPLHF TGTGCCAGCAAAGAACAGGGGAATTCACCCCTCCACTTT
TRBJ1-2 TRBV7-8 . . CASTQDTVDYGYTF TGTGCCAGCACCCAGGATACGGTGGACTATGGCTACACCTTC
TRBJ1-2 TRBV10-3 . . CAARGGFYGYTF TGTGCCGCAAGAGGGGGTTTCTATGGCTACACCTTC
TRBJ1-4 TRBV5-6 . . CASSLRREKLFF TGTGCCAGCAGCCTGCGAAGGGAAAAACTGTTTTTT
TRBJ2-2 TRBV11-2 once . CASSLNTGELFF TGTGCCAGCAGCCTTAACACCGGGGAGCTGTTTTTT
TRBJ1-1 TRBV19 . TRBD1 CASSEPGQGAWNTEAFF TGTGCCAGTAGTGAACCGGGACAGGGAGCTTGGAACACTGAAGCTTTCTTT
TRBJ1-5 TRBV10-3 . TRBD1 CASGQGNNQPQHF TGTGCCTCCGGACAGGGGAACAATCAGCCCCAGCATTTT